The source of this T cell receptor (beta chain) is a study of blood T cell repertoires in COVID-19. Study details: T cells, B-cell-depleted T cells, or PBMCs supplied cDNA or gDNA.

Trimming took 1 base from V and 2 from J; bases not matched to a gene: 11. This CDR3 is built from 19 residues. Per the germline V gene, CDR1 is KGHDR and CDR2 is SFDVKD. In the authors' methods: Nucleated cell counts were estimated from reference gene primer amplification. Sequenced by immunoSEQ multiplex PCR; TCRdb stores in-frame clones only, minus some. V and J calls and clone size are as listed in that table; D and trimming were resolved from the DNA. The table records 250,000 to 400,000 clones, 85% to 90% of them present only once. Sequencing used peripheral blood. This receptor was identified in a woman in her 30s with COVID-19, enrolled during active disease. The chain has TRBV24-1 and TRBJ2-3, with TRBD2 identical over 10 bases. CDR3 residues: CATSDFRLAGELVTDTQYF. In DNA form, the CDR3 reads TGTGCCACCAGTGATTTTAGGCTAGCGGGAGAATTGGTCACAGATACGCAGTATTTT.